This T cell receptor beta chain stems from a study of somatic mutations in cytotoxic T cells in rheumatoid arthritis. Study information: Blood (about 31 ml EDTA) from each patient was taken right after diagnosis, before any treatment. A subset of V beta antibody-stained T-cell populations was isolated by flow sorting, reaching nearly 100% purity, and this subset included V beta1+ cells that went on to TCRB sequencing.

This CDR3 has 16 amino acids. Trimming removed 1 base from V and 0 bases from J, with 13 bases in between. The germline V gene encodes CDR1 SNHLY and CDR2 FYNNEI. Assay: immunoSEQ multiplex PCR; the TCRdb copy retains only in-frame clones and omits some. The sample shows some 20,000 clones, around 67% of them seen only once. This receptor was taken from an adult with rheumatoid arthritis. This chain uses TRBV2 with TRBJ2-7; D unresolved. The sample taken for sequencing was CD8+ T cells sorted from blood. As DNA, the CDR3 is TGTGCCAGCAGTGAAGTGAACTACCGGAGCTCCTACGAGCAGTACTTC. Residues: CASSEVNYRSSYEQYF.